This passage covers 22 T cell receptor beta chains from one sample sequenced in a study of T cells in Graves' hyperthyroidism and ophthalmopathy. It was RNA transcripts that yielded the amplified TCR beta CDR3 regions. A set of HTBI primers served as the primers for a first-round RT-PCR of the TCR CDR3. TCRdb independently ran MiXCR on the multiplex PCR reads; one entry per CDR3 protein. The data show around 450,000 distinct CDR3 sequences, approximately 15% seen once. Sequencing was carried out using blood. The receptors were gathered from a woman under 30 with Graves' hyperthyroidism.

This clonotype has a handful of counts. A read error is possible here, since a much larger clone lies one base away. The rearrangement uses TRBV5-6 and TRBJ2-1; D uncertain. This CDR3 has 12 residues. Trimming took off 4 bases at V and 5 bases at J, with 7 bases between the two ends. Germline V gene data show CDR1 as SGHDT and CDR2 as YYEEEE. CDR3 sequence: CASSLNDNEQFF. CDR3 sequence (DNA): TGTGCCAGCAGCCTTAACGACAATGAGCAGTTCTTC.

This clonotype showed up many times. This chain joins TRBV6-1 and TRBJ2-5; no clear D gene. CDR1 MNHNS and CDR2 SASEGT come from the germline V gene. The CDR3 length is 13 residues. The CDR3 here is CAFAYPTGETQYF. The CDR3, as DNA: TGTGCATTCGCGTATCCTACTGGAGAGACCCAGTACTTC.

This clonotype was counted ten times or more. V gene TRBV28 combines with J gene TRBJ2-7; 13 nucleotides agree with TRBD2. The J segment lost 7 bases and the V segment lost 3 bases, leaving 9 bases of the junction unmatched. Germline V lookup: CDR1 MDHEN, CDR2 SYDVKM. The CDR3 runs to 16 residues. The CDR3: CASSFSRTSGRGEQYF. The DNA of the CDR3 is TGTGCCAGCAGTTTCTCAAGGACTAGCGGGAGAGGAGAGCAGTACTTC.

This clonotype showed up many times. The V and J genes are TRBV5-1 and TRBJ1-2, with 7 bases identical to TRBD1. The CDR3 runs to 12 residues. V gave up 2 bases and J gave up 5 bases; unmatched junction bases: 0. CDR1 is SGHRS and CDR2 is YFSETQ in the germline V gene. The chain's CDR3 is CASSLQGYGYTF. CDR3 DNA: TGCGCCAGCAGCTTACAGGGGTATGGCTACACCTTC.

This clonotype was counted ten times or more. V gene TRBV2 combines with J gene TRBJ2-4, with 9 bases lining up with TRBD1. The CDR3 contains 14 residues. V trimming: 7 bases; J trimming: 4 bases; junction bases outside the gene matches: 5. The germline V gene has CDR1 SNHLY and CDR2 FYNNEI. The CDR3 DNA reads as TGTGCCAGCAAGAAAGGACAGGGGAAAAACATTCAGTACTTC. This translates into CASKKGQGKNIQYF.

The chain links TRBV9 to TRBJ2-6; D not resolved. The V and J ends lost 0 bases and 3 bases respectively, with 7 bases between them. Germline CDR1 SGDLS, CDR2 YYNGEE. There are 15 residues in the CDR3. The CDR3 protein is CASSVGQGGANVLTF. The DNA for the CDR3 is TGTGCCAGCAGCGTAGGACAAGGTGGGGCCAACGTCCTGACTTTC. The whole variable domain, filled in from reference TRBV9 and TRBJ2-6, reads DSGVTQTPKHLITATGQRVTLRCSPRSGDLSVYWYQQSLDQGLQFLIQYYNGEERAKGNILERFSAQQFPDLHSELNLSSLELGDSALYFCASSVGQGGANVLTFGAGSRLTVL.

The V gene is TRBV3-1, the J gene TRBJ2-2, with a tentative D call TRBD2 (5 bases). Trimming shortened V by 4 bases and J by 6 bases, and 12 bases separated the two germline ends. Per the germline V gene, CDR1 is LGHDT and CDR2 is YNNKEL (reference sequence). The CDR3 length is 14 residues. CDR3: CASSRAARAGELFF. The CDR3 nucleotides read TGTGCCAGCAGCCGGGCGGCGAGGGCCGGGGAGCTGTTTTTT.

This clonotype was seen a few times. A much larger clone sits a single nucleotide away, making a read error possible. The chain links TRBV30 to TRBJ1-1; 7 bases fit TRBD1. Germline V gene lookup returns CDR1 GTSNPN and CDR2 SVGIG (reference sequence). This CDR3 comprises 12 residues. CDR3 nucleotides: TGTGCCAGCGGGACAGTGAACACTGAAGCTTCCTTT. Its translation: CASGTVNTEASF.

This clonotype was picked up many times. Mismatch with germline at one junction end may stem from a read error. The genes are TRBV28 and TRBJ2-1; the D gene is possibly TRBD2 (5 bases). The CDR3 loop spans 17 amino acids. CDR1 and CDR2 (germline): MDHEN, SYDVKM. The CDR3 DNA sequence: TGTGCCAGCAGTTCCTACCCGAGAGGGAGTATTTACAGTGAGCAGTTCTTC. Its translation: CASSSYPRGSIYSEQFF. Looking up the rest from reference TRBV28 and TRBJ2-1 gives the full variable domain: DVKVTQSSRYLVKRTGEKVFLECVQDMDHENMFWYRQDPGLGLRLIYFSYDVKMKEKGDIPEGYSVSREKKERFSLILESASTNQTSMYLCASSSYPRGSIYSEQFFGPGTRLTVL.

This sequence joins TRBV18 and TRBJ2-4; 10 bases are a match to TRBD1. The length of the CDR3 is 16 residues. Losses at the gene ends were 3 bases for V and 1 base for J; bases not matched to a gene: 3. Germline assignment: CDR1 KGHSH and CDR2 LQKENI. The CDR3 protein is CASSPDRGFAKNIQYF. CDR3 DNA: TGTGCCAGCTCACCGGACAGGGGGTTCGCCAAAAACATTCAGTACTTC.

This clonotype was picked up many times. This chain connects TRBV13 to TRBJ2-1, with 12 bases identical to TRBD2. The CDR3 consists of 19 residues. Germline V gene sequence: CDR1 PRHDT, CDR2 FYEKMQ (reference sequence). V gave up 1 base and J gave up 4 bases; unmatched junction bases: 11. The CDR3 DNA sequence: TGTGCCAGCAGCTTAGTGTCCCGTTGGGGACTAGCGGGTTACAATGAGCAGTTCTTC. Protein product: CASSLVSRWGLAGYNEQFF.

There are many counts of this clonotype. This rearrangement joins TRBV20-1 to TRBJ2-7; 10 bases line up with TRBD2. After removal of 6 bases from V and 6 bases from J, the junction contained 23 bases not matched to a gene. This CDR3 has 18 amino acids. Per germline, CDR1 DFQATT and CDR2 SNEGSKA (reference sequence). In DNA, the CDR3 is TGCAGTGCACTACCTCTCGGATCGGGACTAGCGCAAAAGGGCGAGCAGTACTTC. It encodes CSALPLGSGLAQKGEQYF.

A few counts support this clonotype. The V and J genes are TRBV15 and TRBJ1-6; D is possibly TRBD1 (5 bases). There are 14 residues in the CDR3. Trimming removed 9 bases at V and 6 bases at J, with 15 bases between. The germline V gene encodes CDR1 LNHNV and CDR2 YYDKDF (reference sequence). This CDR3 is CATSSGLLNSPLHF. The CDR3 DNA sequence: TGTGCCACTAGCTCGGGACTGCTTAATTCACCCCTCCACTTT.

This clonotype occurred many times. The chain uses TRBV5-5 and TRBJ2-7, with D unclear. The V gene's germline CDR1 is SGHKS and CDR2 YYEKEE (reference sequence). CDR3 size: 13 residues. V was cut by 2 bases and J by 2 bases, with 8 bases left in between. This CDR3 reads CASSFARTYEQYF. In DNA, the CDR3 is TGTGCCAGCAGCTTCGCCCGTACCTACGAGCAGTACTTC.

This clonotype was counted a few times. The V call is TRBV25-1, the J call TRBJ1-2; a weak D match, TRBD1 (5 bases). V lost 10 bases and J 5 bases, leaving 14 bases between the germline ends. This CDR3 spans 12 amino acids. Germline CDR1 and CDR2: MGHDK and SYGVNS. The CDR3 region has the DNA TGTGCCACCACGGGACCTTTATATGGCTACACCTTC. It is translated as CATTGPLYGYTF.

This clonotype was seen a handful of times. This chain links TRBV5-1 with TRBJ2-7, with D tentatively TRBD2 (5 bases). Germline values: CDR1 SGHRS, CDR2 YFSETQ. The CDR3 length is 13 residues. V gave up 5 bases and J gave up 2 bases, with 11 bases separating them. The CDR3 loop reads CASSVRGTYEQYF. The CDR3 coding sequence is TGCGCCAGCAGTGTGCGAGGGACCTACGAGCAGTACTTC.

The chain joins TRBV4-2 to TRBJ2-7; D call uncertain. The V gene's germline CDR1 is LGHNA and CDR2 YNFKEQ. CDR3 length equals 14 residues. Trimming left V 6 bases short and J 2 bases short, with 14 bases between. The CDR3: CASRPGGGAYEQYF. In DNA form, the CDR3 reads TGTGCCAGCAGACCCGGCGGCGGTGCCTACGAGCAGTACTTC.

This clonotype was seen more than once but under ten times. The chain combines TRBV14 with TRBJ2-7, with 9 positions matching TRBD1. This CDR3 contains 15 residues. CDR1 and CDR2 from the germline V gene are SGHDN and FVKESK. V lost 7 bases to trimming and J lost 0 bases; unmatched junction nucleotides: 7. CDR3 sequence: CASTPGTGSSYEQYF. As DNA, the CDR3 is TGTGCCAGCACACCGGGGACAGGGTCCTCCTACGAGCAGTACTTC.

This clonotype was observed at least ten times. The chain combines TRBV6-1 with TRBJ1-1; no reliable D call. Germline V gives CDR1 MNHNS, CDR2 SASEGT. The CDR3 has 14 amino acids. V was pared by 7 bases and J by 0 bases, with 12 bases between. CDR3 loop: CASTEGPMNTEAFF. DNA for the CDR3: TGTGCCAGCACCGAAGGCCCCATGAACACTGAAGCTTTCTTT.

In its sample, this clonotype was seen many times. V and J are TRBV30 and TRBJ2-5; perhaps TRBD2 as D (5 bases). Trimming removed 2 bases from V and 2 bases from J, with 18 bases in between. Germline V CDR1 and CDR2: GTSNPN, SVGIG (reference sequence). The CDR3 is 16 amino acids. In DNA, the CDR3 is TGTGCCTGGAGTAGAACGACCCCTGGACTGCAAGAGACCCAGTACTTC. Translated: CAWSRTTPGLQETQYF.

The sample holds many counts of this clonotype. CDR3 amino acids: CASSLDSSAETQYF. The CDR3 DNA sequence: TGTGCCAGCAGCTTGGATAGCTCAGCAGAGACCCAGTACTTC. This chain links TRBV5-5 with TRBJ2-5; no clear D gene. V was trimmed by 0 bases and J by 4 bases, leaving 10 bases between them. The length of the CDR3 is 14 residues. Germline assignment: CDR1 SGHKS and CDR2 YYEKEE (reference sequence).

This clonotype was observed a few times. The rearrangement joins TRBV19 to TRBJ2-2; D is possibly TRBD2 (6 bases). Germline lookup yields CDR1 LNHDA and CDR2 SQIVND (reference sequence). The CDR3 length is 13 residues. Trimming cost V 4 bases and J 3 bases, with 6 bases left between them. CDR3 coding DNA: TGTGCCAGTAGTACTAGCGACACCGGGGAGCTGTTTTTT. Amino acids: CASSTSDTGELFF. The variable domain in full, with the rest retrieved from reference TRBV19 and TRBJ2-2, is DGGITQSPKYLFRKEGQNVTLSCEQNLNHDAMYWYRQDPGQGLRLIYYSQIVNDFQKGDIAEGYSVSREKKESFPLTVTSAQKNPTAFYLCASSTSDTGELFFGEGSRLTVL.